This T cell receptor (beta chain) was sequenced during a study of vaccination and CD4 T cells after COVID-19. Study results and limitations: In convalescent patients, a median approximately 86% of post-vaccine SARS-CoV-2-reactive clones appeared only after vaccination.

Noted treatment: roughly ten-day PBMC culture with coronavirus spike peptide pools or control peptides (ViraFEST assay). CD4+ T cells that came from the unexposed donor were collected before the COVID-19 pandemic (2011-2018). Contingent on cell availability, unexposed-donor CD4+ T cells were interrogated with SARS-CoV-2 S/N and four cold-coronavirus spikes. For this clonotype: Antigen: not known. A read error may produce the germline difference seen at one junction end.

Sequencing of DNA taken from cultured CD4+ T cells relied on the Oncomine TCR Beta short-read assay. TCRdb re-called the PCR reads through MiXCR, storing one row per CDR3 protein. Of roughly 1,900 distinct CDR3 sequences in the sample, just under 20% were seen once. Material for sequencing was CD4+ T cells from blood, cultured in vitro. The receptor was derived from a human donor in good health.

CDR3 DNA sequence: TGTGTCAGCTCAGCAGAGCTGCGAGGGTCTGGCTACACCTTC. Translated, it gives CVSSAELRGSGYTF. The rearrangement joins TRBV18 to TRBJ1-2, with D unresolved. The CDR3 covers 14 residues. Germline assignment: CDR1 KGHSH and CDR2 LQKENI. Looking up the rest from reference TRBV18 and TRBJ1-2 gives the full variable domain: NAGVMQNPRHLVRRRGQEARLRCSPMKGHSHVYWYRQLPEEGLKFMVYLQKENIIDESGMPKERFSAEFPKEGPSILRIQQVVRGDSAAYFCVSSAELRGSGYTFGSGTRLTVV.